Below are 5 T cell receptor beta chains sequenced from a single sample in a study of cytomegalovirus exposure and HLA in healthy donors. PCR employed 60 Vbeta and 13 Jbeta primers. Profiling relied on immunoSEQ multiplex PCR, and the TCRdb table lists in-frame clones only, not all of them. Of approximately 190,000 clones in the sample, around 88% were seen once. The sample was PBMCs. The receptors shown here come from a man aged 35 to 55 in good health and CMV-seropositive.

This chain joins TRBV6-1 and TRBJ1-5; D is possibly TRBD1 (5 bases). V lost 2 bases, J lost 1 base, and 9 bases lay in between. Germline values: CDR1 MNHNS, CDR2 SASEGT. This CDR3 is 15 amino acids long. CDR3 bases: TGTGCCAGCAGTGAATTCGGGGGGAGCAATCAGCCCCAGCATTTT. Translated, it gives CASSEFGGSNQPQHF.

The V gene is TRBV5-6, the J gene TRBJ2-7; 7 bases match TRBD2. Germline CDR1 SGHDT, CDR2 YYEEEE. With 2 bases clipped from V and 7 bases from J, the junction kept 9 bases outside the gene matches. The CDR3 covers 14 residues. DNA for the CDR3: TGTGCCAGCAGCTTATTGGCGGGAGCTAGGGAGCAGTACTTC. Protein product: CASSLLAGAREQYF.

Turning to this clone: It is unclear where the CDR3 begins or ends on the DNA, so no DNA is shown, and the CDR3 is as TCRdb lists it. In the same sample, other DNA sequences code for this CDR3. This sequence joins TRBV29-1 and TRBJ1-1; the DNA was not used to check the table's D call, TRBD1. The CDR3 is 15 residues long, counting both termini. Germline CDR1 SQVTM, CDR2 ANQGSEA. The CDR3 sequence: CSVEEFGRGASEAFF.

This clone appeared once. This rearrangement joins TRBV5-4 to TRBJ2-7; 8 positions agree with TRBD2. V was pared by 2 bases and J by 3 bases, with 1 base of the junction left unmatched. Germline CDR1 SGHNT, CDR2 YYREEE (reference sequence). The CDR3 is 13 residues long. CDR3 region: CASSFSGVYEQYF. CDR3 DNA sequence: TGTGCCAGCAGCTTTAGCGGGGTCTACGAGCAGTACTTC. The full variable domain, completed using reference TRBV5-4 and TRBJ2-7, is ETGVTQSPTHLIKTRGQQVTLRCSSQSGHNTVSWYQQALGQGPQFIFQYYREEENGRGNFPPRFSGLQFPNYSSELNVNALELDDSALYLCASSFSGVYEQYFGPGTRLTVT.

This clone was picked up many times. V is TRBV11-2 and J is TRBJ2-1; D is perhaps TRBD2 (5 bases). Germline CDR1 SGHAT, CDR2 FQNNGV. V was cut by 1 base and J by 7 bases, with 14 bases left in between. The CDR3 has 15 amino acids. CDR3 sequence (DNA): TGTGCCAGCAGCTTAGTCCGAGGCCGGAGGAATGAGCAGTTCTTC. This gives the protein CASSLVRGRRNEQFF.